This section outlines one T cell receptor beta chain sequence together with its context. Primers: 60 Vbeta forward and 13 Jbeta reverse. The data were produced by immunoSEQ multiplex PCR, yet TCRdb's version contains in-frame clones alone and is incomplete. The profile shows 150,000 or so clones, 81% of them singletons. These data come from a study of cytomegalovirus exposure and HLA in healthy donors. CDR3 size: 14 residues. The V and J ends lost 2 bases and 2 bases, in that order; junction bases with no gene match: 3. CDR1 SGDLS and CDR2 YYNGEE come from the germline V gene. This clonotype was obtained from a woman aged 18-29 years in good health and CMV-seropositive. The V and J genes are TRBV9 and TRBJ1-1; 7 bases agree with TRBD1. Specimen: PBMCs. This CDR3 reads CASSVWDSNTEAFF. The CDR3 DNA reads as TGTGCCAGCAGCGTTTGGGACAGCAACACTGAAGCTTTCTTT.